This TCR beta chain was captured by sequencing in a study of T cell responses to AZD1222 COVID-19 vaccine. Generated by immunoSEQ multiplex PCR, the TCRdb table keeps only in-frame clones and is missing some. The sample lists over 85,000 clones, over 90% occurring once. Germline V lookup: CDR1 KGHSH, CDR2 LQKENI. V lost 5 bases and J lost 8; bases outside the gene matches: 9. This CDR3 contains 15 residues. This receptor was identified in an adult who received the AZD1222 COVID-19 vaccine. The sample in question was peripheral blood, obtained 28 days after the second AZD1222 dose. The rearrangement links TRBV18 to TRBJ2-1; 10 positions agree with TRBD2. The CDR3 DNA reads as TGTGCCAGCTCATCCCTAGCGGGAGACTGGGATGAGCAGTTCTTC. This codes for CASSSLAGDWDEQFF.